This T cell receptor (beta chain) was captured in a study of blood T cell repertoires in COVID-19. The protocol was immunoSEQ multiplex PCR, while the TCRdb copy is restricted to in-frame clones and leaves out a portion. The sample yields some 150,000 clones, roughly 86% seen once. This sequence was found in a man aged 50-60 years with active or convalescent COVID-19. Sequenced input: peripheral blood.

The CDR3 DNA sequence: TGTGCCAGCAGTTACTCGAGGAGCAATCAGCCCCAGCATTTT. Encoded protein: CASSYSRSNQPQHF. The chain combines TRBV6-5 with TRBJ1-5; unclear D gene. V shed 0 bases and J shed 1 base, with 4 bases lying between them. This CDR3 has 14 residues. CDR1 MNHEY and CDR2 SVGAGI come from the germline V gene.